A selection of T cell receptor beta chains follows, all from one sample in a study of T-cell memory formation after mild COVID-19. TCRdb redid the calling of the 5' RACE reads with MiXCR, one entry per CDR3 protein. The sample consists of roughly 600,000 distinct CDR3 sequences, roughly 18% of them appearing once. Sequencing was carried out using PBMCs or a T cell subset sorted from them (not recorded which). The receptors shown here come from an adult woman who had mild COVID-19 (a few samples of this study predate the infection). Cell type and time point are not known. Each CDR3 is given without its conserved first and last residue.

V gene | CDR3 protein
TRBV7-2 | ASRLRGERGNEQF
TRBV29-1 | SAARGGDTEAF
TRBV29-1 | SARGGSSYEQY
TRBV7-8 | ASSLQTANTEAF
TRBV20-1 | SARGGVNQPQH
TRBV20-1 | SAKRWGDGELF
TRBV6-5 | ASSYSSGTDTGELF
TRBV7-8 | ASSSGLAGHYNEQF
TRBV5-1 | TSSLARDRYYEQY
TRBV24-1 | ATSDFRALY
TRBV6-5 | ASSRESDRGKT
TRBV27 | ASSSYPSEDYEQY
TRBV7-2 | ASSSYDGGVGKLF
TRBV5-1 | ASSLSGEEDTQY
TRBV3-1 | ASSQGKTSGGFLAETQY
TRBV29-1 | SVTDRGLPEAF
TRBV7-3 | ASSLQGYNEQF
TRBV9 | ASSVEDRGNTEAF
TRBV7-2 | ASSPGGTGRGNQPQH
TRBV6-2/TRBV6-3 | ASRRLNRRYEQY
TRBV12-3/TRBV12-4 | ASSFPGEQPQH
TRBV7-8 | ASSAGTGRNQPQH
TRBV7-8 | ASSRRGVGYGYT
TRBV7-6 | ASSLAVGRISPDTQY
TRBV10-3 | AISAQGAGTGELF
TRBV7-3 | ASSPTSGLYNEQF
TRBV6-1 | ASRVDSLRETQY
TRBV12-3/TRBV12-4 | ASSFETPSNTEAF
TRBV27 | ASSTRDRLGQPQH
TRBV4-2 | ASSLAGGTGNEQF
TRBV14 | ASSHPEVSVSTDTQY
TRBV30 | AWSVRGTPRNYGYT
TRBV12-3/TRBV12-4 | ASTPSGRRTGELF